This record concerns one TCR beta chain sequence. This sample was included in a study of CD8 T cells in Susac syndrome. Random hexamers were used to reverse transcribe about 0.5 to 1 ug of RNA. MiXCR was run by TCRdb on the immunoSEQ multiplex PCR reads, yielding one entry per CDR3 protein. The table shows a few hundred thousand distinct CDR3 sequences, with 92% occurring only once. Germline V gene sequence: CDR1 MNHNS, CDR2 SASEGT. Trimming removed 10 bases at V and 0 bases at J, with 13 bases between. The CDR3 has 13 amino acids. V gene TRBV6-1 combines with J gene TRBJ2-7; a possible D gene is TRBD2 (6 bases). The TCR sequence derives from a human donor with multiple sclerosis. Sequenced sample: CD8+ T cells from PBMCs. The CDR3: CAIRDGSSYEQYF. In DNA, the CDR3 is TGTGCCATCAGGGACGGGAGCTCCTACGAGCAGTACTTC.